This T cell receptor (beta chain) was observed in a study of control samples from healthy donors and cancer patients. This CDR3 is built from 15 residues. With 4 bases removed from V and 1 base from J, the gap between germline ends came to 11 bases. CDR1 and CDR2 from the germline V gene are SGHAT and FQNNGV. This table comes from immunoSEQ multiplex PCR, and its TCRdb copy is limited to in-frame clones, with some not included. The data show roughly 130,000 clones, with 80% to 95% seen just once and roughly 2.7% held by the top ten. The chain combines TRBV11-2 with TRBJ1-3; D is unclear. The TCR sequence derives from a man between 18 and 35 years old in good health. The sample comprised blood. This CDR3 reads CASSSEVLSGNTIYF. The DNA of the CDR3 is TGTGCCAGCAGCTCTGAGGTCCTGTCTGGAAACACCATATATTTT.